This passage covers 3 T cell receptor beta chains from one sample sequenced in a study of T cell responses to AZD1222 COVID-19 vaccine. Libraries were prepared by immunoSEQ multiplex PCR; TCRdb keeps only in-frame clonotypes and omits some of them. In the table there are 100,000 to 150,000 clones, roughly 90% of which are singletons. The sample here was peripheral blood, taken on day 0 of AZD1222 vaccination. Every receptor here comes from an adult in good health.

V and J are TRBV19 and TRBJ2-7; D gene uncertain. This CDR3 has 14 residues. Trimming took 2 bases from V and 0 from J, leaving 8 bases between them. Per the germline V gene, CDR1 is LNHDA and CDR2 is SQIVND (reference sequence). The CDR3 DNA reads as TGTGCCAGTAGTATACAGCGCGGCTCCTACGAGCAGTACTTC. This translates into CASSIQRGSYEQYF.

V usage is TRBV3-1 (or the pseudogene TRBV3-2) and J usage is TRBJ2-1; TRBD2 agrees at 16 bases. Germline CDR1 is LGHDT and CDR2 is YNNKEL (reference sequence). V gave up 4 bases and J gave up 4 bases; unmatched junction bases: 7. This CDR3 has 18 residues. The CDR3 DNA is TGTGCCAGCAGCCCCCCGGGACTAGCGGGAGGGTGGTACAATGAGCAGTTCTTC. Encoded protein: CASSPPGLAGGWYNEQFF.

V gene TRBV7-9 combines with J gene TRBJ1-3, with 11 bases lining up with TRBD1. The CDR3 covers 18 residues. V shed 1 base and J 4 bases; nucleotides not matched to a gene: 9. Germline V gene sequence: CDR1 SEHNR, CDR2 FQNEAQ (reference sequence). CDR3 loop: CASSLGALGQGDGNTIYF. For the CDR3, the DNA is TGTGCCAGCAGCTTAGGTGCCTTGGGACAGGGGGACGGAAACACCATATATTTT.